These T cell receptor beta chains were read from a single sample in a study of cytomegalovirus exposure and HLA in healthy donors. Sequencing was performed with immunoSEQ multiplex PCR; in TCRdb, only in-frame clones are kept and a portion is missing. The sample comprises tens of thousands of clones, roughly four fifths of which are singletons, and around 6.5% rests with the top ten. The source material was PBMCs. These receptor sequences come from a woman in her fifties or sixties in good health and CMV-seropositive. CDR3s include the opening cysteine and the closing phenylalanine or tryptophan. D genes are given only for firm matches. Not every row has a clone size; where given, it reads once, few, many or a size class.

V,size,D,length,J,DNA,CDR3
TRBV7-9,.,.,13,TRBJ1-5,TGTGCCAGCAGCTTAGAGAGGGGGCAGCCCCAGCATTTT,CASSLERGQPQHF
TRBV29-1,once,TRBD2,13,TRBJ2-5,TGCAGCGGGGGACTAGCGGGAATAGAGACCCAGTACTTC,CSGGLAGIETQYF
TRBV27,.,TRBD1,15,TRBJ2-3,TGTGCCAGCAGGGGACAGGGCGTGGGCACAGATACGCAGTATTTT,CASRGQGVGTDTQYF
TRBV2,.,TRBD2,15,TRBJ2-1,TGTGCCAGCAGTGAAAAACTAGCGGGTTACAATGAGCAGTTCTTC,CASSEKLAGYNEQFF
TRBV18,few,TRBD1,13,TRBJ2-7,TGTGCCAGTCAGGACAGGGGGGCCTACGAGCAGTACTTC,CASQDRGAYEQYF
TRBV7-9,.,.,14,TRBJ1-1,TGTGCCAGCAGTGAGCCCAGCGGGAACACTGAAGCTTTCTTT,CASSEPSGNTEAFF
TRBV11-3,few,.,11,TRBJ2-7,TGTGCCAGCAGCTACACCTACGAGCAGTACTTC,CASSYTYEQYF
TRBV30,.,TRBD2,14,TRBJ2-7,TGTGCCTGGAGACCCGGCGGGGGTACCTACGAGCAGTACTTC,CAWRPGGGTYEQYF
TRBV7-9,few,.,18,TRBJ1-2,TGTGCCAGCAGCCGAGGGGGAGGGATTCCCCCCCTGCCCTATGGCTACACCTTC,CASSRGGGIPPLPYGYTF
TRBV27,.,.,16,TRBJ2-2,TGTGCCAGCAGTTTAGGTTGGCGATCAGGGACCGGGGAGCTGTTTTTT,CASSLGWRSGTGELFF
TRBV12-5,.,.,13,TRBJ1-1,TGTGCTAGTGGTTACGAGGGATACACTGAAGCTTTCTTT,CASGYEGYTEAFF
TRBV27,.,TRBD2,14,TRBJ2-7,TGTGCCAGCAGTCTGGGAGGGTATGCCTACGAGCAGTACTTC,CASSLGGYAYEQYF
TRBV28,.,.,14,TRBJ2-2,TGTGCCAGCACCCGGGATGGGGTGAACGGGGAGCTGTTTTTT,CASTRDGVNGELFF
TRBV5-6,.,.,11,TRBJ1-1,TGTGCCAGCCAAAGGGGCACTGAAGCTTTCTTT,CASQRGTEAFF
TRBV4-2,.,.,17,TRBJ2-7,TGTGCCAGCAGCCAAGATTCCGGGGGCAGGGGGTTTAGTTGGCAGTACTTC,CASSQDSGGRGFSWQYF
TRBV19,.,.,15,TRBJ2-1,TGTGCCAGTAGCGCGGTCCCCGGGTCCTACAATGAGCAGTTCTTC,CASSAVPGSYNEQFF
TRBV9,.,TRBD2,18,TRBJ2-3,TGTGCCAGCAGCCCCAGATCTAGCGGGGTACAAAGCACAGATACGCAGTATTTT,CASSPRSSGVQSTDTQYF
TRBV5-6,.,TRBD2,16,TRBJ2-1,TGTGCCAGCAGCCCGGTCGGGCTAGCGGGCGAAGAAGAGCAGTTCTTC,CASSPVGLAGEEEQFF
TRBV9,.,.,16,TRBJ1-1,TGTGCCAGCAGCACCCTGGGGGGGGCCGAGAACACTGAAGCTTTCTTT,CASSTLGGAENTEAFF
TRBV19,.,.,14,TRBJ2-5,TGTGCCAGTAGTTCCCTAAATAACCAAGAGACCCAGTACTTC,CASSSLNNQETQYF
TRBV5-1,.,TRBD2,20,TRBJ2-7,TGCGCCAGCAGCTTGGCCCTTTGGACTCACTCTAGCGGGGACTTGAGCGAGCAGTACTTC,CASSLALWTHSSGDLSEQYF
TRBV6-6,.,.,13,TRBJ1-5,TGTGCCAGCAGTTACCCAACAAATCAGCCCCAGCATTTT,CASSYPTNQPQHF
TRBV6-5,few,.,11,TRBJ2-7,TGTGCCAGCAGTCTAGGCTACGAGCAGTACTTC,CASSLGYEQYF